The sequence of this T cell receptor (beta chain) was determined in a study of patients and donors after allogeneic stem cell transplantation. MiXCR was run by TCRdb on the RT-PCR reads, yielding one entry per CDR3 protein. The data contain about 40,000 distinct CDR3 sequences, 30% to 40% of them singletons. Trimming took off 0 bases at V and 4 bases at J, with 9 bases between the two ends. CDR1 is MNHEY, CDR2 SVGAGI, per germline. This CDR3 has 14 amino acids. V usage is TRBV6-5 and J usage is TRBJ2-5; unclear D gene. This clonotype was obtained from a human donor who was either an allogeneic HSCT recipient or a stem cell or donor lymphocyte infusion donor (not recorded which). It is not recorded whose cells these are; they may come from a transplant donor. Sequencing input: blood, either unsorted or a sorted T cell fraction (not recorded which). CDR3 sequence reads: CASSYSEMSETQYF. Here the CDR3 DNA reads TGTGCCAGCAGTTACTCTGAAATGTCAGAGACCCAGTACTTC.